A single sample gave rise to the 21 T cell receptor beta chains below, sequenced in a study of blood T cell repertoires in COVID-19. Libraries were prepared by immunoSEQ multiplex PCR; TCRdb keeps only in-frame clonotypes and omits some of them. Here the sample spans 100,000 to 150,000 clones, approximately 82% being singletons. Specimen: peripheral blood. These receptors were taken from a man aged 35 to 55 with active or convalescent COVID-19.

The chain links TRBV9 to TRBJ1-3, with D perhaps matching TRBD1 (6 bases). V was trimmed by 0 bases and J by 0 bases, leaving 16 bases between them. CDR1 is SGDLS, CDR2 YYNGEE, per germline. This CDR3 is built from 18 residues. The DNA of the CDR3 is TGTGCCAGCAGCGTAGGGTGGGGGGGCACCTACTCTGGAAACACCATATATTTT. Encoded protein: CASSVGWGGTYSGNTIYF.

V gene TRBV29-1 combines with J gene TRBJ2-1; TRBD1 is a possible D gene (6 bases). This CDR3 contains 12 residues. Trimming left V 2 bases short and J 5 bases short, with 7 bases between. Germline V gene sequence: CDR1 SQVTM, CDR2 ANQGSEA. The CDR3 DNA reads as TGCAGCGTTGAAACAGGGAACAATGAGCAGTTCTTC. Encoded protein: CSVETGNNEQFF.

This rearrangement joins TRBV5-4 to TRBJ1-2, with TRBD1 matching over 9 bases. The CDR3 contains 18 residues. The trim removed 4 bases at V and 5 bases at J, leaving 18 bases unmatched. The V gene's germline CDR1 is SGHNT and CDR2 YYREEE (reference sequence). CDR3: CASSKGQGGMEDSYGYTF. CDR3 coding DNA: TGTGCCAGCAGCAAGGGACAGGGAGGGATGGAAGATTCATATGGCTACACCTTC.

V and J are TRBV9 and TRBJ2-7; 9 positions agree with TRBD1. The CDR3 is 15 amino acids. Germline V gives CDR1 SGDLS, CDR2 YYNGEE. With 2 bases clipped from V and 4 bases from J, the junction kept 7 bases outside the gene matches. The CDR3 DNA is TGTGCCAGCAGCGTGGCCCCCGGGACAGGGTACGAGCAGTACTTC. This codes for CASSVAPGTGYEQYF.

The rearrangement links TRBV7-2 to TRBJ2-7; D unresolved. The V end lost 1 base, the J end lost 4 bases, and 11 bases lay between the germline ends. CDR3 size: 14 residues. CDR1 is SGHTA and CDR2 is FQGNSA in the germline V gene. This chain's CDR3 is CASSLGAIGYEQYF. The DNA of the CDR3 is TGTGCCAGCAGCTTAGGGGCAATTGGATACGAGCAGTACTTC.

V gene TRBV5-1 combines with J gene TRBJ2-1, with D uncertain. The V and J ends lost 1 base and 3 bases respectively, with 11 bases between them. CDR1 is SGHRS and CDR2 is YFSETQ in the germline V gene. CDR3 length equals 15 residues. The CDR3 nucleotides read TGCGCCAGCAGCTTGTCCACAACGAACTACAATGAGCAGTTCTTC. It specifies CASSLSTTNYNEQFF.

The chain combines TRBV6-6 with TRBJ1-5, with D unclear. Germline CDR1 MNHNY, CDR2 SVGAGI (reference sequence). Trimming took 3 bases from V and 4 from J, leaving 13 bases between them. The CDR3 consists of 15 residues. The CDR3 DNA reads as TGTGCCAGCAGTTATCATGGGGAGGGAAATCAGCCCCAGCATTTT. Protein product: CASSYHGEGNQPQHF.

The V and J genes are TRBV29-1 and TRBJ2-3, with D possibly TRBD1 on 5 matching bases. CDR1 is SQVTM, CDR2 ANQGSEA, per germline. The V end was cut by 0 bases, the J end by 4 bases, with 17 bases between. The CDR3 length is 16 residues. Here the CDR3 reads CSVEDPRRGIPDTQYF. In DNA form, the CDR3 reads TGCAGCGTTGAAGACCCCCGTAGGGGCATCCCAGATACGCAGTATTTT.

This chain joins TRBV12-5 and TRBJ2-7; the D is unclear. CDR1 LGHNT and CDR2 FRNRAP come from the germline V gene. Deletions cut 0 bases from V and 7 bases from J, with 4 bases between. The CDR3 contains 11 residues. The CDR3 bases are TGTGCTAGTGGTTTGGTCCGGGAGCAGTACTTC. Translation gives CASGLVREQYF.

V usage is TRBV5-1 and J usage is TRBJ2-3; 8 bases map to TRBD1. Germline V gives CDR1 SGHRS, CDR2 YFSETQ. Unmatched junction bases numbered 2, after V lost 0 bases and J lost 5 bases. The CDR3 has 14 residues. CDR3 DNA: TGCGCCAGCAGCTTGGGAGACAGGGGAGATACGCAGTATTTT. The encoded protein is CASSLGDRGDTQYF.

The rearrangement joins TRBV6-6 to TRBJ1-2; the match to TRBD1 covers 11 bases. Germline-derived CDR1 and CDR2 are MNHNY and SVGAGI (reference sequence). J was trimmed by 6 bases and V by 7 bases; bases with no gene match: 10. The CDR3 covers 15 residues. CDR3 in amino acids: CASTAGQGAGNGYTF. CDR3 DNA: TGTGCCAGCACCGCCGGACAGGGGGCTGGCAATGGCTACACCTTC.

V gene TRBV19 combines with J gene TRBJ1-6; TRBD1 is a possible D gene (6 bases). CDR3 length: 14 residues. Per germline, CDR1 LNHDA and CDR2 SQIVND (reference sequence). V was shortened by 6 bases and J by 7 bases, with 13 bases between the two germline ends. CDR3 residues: CASRETGWNSPLHF. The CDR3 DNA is TGTGCCAGTAGGGAGACAGGTTGGAATTCACCCCTCCACTTT.

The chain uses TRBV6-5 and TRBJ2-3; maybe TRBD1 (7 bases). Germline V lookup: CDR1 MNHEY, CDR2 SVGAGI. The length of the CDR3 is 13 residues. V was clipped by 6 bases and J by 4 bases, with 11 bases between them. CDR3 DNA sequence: TGTGCCAGCAGGGAGGGGGCAGCAGATACGCAGTATTTT. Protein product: CASREGAADTQYF.

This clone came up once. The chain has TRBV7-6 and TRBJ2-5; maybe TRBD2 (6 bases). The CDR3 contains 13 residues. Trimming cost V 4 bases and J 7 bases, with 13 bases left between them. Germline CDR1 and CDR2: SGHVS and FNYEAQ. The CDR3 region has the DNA TGTGCCAGCAGCTCCGGGGGTAGTGGGACCCAGTACTTC. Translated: CASSSGGSGTQYF.

The CDR3 nucleotides are TGTGCCAGCAGAGTTGACTTAGGCAATTCACCCCTCCACTTT. Translation: CASRVDLGNSPLHF. The chain employs TRBV6-4 and TRBJ1-6; no clear D. This CDR3 has 14 amino acids. In germline, CDR1 is MRHNA, CDR2 SNTAGT. Trimming stripped 6 bases from V and 7 bases from J, with 13 bases between.

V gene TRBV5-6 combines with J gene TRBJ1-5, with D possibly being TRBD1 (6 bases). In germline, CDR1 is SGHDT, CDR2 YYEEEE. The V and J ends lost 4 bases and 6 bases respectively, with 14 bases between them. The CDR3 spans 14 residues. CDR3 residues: CASSPWGGPQPQHF. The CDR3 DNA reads TGTGCCAGCAGCCCATGGGGGGGGCCTCAGCCCCAGCATTTT.

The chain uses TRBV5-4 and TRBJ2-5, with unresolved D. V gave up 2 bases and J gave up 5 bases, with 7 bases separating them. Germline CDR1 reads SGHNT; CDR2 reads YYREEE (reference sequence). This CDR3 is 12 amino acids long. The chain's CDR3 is CASSFPSETQYF. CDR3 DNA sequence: TGTGCCAGCAGCTTTCCGTCGGAGACCCAGTACTTC.

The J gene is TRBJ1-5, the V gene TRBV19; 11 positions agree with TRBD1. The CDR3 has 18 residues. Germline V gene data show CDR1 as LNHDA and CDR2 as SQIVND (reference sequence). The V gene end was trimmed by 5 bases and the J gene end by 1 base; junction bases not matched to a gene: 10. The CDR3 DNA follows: TGTGCCAGTAGTTTTTCCCGGGACAGGGGGTTGAGCAATCAGCCCCAGCATTTT. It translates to CASSFSRDRGLSNQPQHF.

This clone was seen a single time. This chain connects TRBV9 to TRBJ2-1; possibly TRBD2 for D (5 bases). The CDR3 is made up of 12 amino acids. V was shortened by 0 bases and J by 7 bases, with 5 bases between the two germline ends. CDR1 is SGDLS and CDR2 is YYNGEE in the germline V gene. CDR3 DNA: TGTGCCAGCAGCGTAGGGAGGAATGAGCAGTTCTTC. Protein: CASSVGRNEQFF. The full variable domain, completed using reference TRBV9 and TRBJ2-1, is DSGVTQTPKHLITATGQRVTLRCSPRSGDLSVYWYQQSLDQGLQFLIQYYNGEERAKGNILERFSAQQFPDLHSELNLSSLELGDSALYFCASSVGRNEQFFGPGTRLTVL.

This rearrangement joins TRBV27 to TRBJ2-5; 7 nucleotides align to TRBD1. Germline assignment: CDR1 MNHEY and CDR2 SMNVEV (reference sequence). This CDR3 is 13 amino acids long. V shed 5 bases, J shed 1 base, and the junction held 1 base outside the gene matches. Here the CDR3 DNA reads TGTGCCAGCAGTCACAGGGGCCAAGAGACCCAGTACTTC. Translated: CASSHRGQETQYF.

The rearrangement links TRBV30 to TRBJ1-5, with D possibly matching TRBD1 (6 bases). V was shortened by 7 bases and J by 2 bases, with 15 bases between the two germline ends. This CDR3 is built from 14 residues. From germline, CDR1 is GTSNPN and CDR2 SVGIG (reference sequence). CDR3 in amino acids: CAFTGFVGNQPQHF. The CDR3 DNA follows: TGTGCCTTTACAGGGTTCGTGGGCAATCAGCCCCAGCATTTT.